These T cell receptor beta chains were read from a single sample in a study of T cell changes during pregnancy in multiple sclerosis. Clones were sequenced by immunoSEQ multiplex PCR, and TCRdb holds only the in-frame ones, with some missing. The sample shows tens of thousands of clones, around nine tenths of them seen only once. The sample consisted of CD8+ T cells from peripheral blood mononuclear cells, taken after pregnancy. Receptors were obtained from a female donor in good health, enrolled as a control in a pregnancy study. CDR3s include the opening cysteine and the closing phenylalanine or tryptophan. The order of the fields is clone size, D gene, V gene, J gene, CDR3 protein, CDR3 DNA. D genes are given only for firm matches. Rows may omit the clone size; those that give it use once, few, many or a size class.

clone_size: NA; d_call: TRBD2; v_call: TRBV6-1; j_call: TRBJ2-7; cdr3_aa: CASRPVAGGGYEQYF; cdr3_nt: TGTGCCAGCAGGCCAGTAGCGGGGGGCGGGTACGAGCAGTACTTC
clone_size: NA; d_call: NA; v_call: TRBV2; j_call: TRBJ1-1; cdr3_aa: CASSEEEVNTEAFF; cdr3_nt: TGTGCCAGCAGTGAAGAGGAGGTAAACACTGAAGCTTTCTTT
clone_size: NA; d_call: NA; v_call: TRBV5-6; j_call: TRBJ1-2; cdr3_aa: CASSLGDTLVYGYTF; cdr3_nt: TGTGCCAGCAGCTTGGGGGACACTTTGGTCTATGGCTACACCTTC
clone_size: NA; d_call: TRBD1; v_call: TRBV6-5; j_call: TRBJ1-2; cdr3_aa: CASSPGQGIFSGYTF; cdr3_nt: TGTGCCAGCAGCCCAGGACAGGGAATTTTCTCTGGCTACACCTTC
clone_size: NA; d_call: TRBD1; v_call: TRBV29-1; j_call: TRBJ1-5; cdr3_aa: CSVVAGGGQPQHF; cdr3_nt: TGCAGCGTTGTTGCAGGGGGCGGCCAGCCCCAGCATTTT
clone_size: NA; d_call: NA; v_call: TRBV11-2; j_call: TRBJ1-2; cdr3_aa: CASSPGVGRGYTF; cdr3_nt: TGTGCCAGCAGCCCTGGGGTGGGGAGAGGCTACACCTTC
clone_size: many; d_call: TRBD1; v_call: TRBV4-1; j_call: TRBJ1-4; cdr3_aa: CASSEHRGTNEKLFF; cdr3_nt: TGCGCCAGCAGCGAACACAGGGGAACTAATGAAAAACTGTTTTTT
clone_size: NA; d_call: TRBD1; v_call: TRBV28; j_call: TRBJ2-7; cdr3_aa: CASSYNDRGYEQYF; cdr3_nt: TGTGCCAGCAGTTACAACGACAGGGGCTACGAGCAGTACTTC
clone_size: NA; d_call: TRBD2; v_call: TRBV4-2; j_call: TRBJ2-3; cdr3_aa: CASSQRLAPVDTQYF; cdr3_nt: TGTGCCAGCAGCCAAAGACTAGCACCGGTAGATACGCAGTATTTT
clone_size: NA; d_call: NA; v_call: TRBV7-9; j_call: TRBJ1-1; cdr3_aa: CASSLAGRVEAFF; cdr3_nt: TGTGCCAGCAGCTTAGCTGGGAGGGTTGAAGCTTTCTTT
clone_size: few; d_call: TRBD1; v_call: TRBV27; j_call: TRBJ1-5; cdr3_aa: CASSFGQGSGQPQHF; cdr3_nt: TGTGCCAGCAGTTTTGGACAGGGGTCGGGGCAGCCCCAGCATTTT
clone_size: NA; d_call: NA; v_call: TRBV6-1; j_call: TRBJ2-7; cdr3_aa: CASSEREGFYEQYF; cdr3_nt: TGTGCCAGCAGTGAAAGAGAGGGCTTCTACGAGCAGTACTTC
clone_size: NA; d_call: NA; v_call: TRBV7-3; j_call: TRBJ2-1; cdr3_aa: CASSLEMPYNEQFF; cdr3_nt: TGTGCCAGCAGCTTGGAGATGCCCTACAATGAGCAGTTCTTC
clone_size: NA; d_call: NA; v_call: TRBV30; j_call: TRBJ1-2; cdr3_aa: CAWTPTGPKNGYTF; cdr3_nt: TGTGCCTGGACCCCGACAGGACCCAAGAACGGCTACACCTTC